The source of this T cell receptor beta chain is a study of Graves' ophthalmopathy and Graves' hyperthyroidism. Study-wide points: A 13-signature model separated ophthalmopathy from stable hyperthyroidism, reaching roughly 85% sensitivity and less than 83% specificity cross-validated.

This clonotype was detected many times. Its antigen is not known. For repertoire sequencing, the TCR beta CDR3 regions were amplified from RNA transcripts. HTBI primers were employed in first-round RT-PCR, then a second-round multiplex PCR followed. TCRdb passed the multiplex PCR reads through MiXCR, listing each CDR3 protein once. The repertoire holds about 400,000 distinct CDR3 sequences, approximately 20% seen once, with around 1.4% in the top ten. Pregnancy or lactation, uncontrolled infections and other autoimmune diseases were grounds for excluding patients. The specimen was peripheral blood. This TCR was recovered from a woman between 18 and 29 years old with Graves' ophthalmopathy.

The chain's CDR3 is CASSPSPGRRRQGTQYF. CDR3 nucleotides: TGTGCCAGCAGTCCCTCCCCTGGGCGGAGGCGGCAGGGGACCCAGTACTTC. V is TRBV6-2 or TRBV6-3 and J is TRBJ2-5; D might be TRBD1 or TRBD2, each matching 5 bases. V lost 5 bases and J lost 7, with 26 bases in between. Germline V gene lookup returns CDR1 MNHEY and CDR2 SVGEGT. CDR3 length equals 17 residues.